The entry below gives a single T cell receptor (beta chain) sequence along with its context. The sample is drawn from a study of CD8 T cells in Susac syndrome. The germline V gene has CDR1 MNHNY and CDR2 SVGAGI (reference sequence). The V end lost 7 bases, the J end lost 3 bases, and 15 bases lay between the germline ends. The CDR3 runs to 14 residues. Roughly 0.45 to 1 ug RNA was reverse transcribed with random hexamers. A single record per CDR3 protein comes from TCRdb applying MiXCR to the immunoSEQ multiplex PCR reads. The sample records 90,000 to 150,000 distinct CDR3 sequences, roughly 94% being singletons.

This sequence joins TRBV6-6 and TRBJ1-2; D uncertain. The receptor comes from a human donor in good health. The source material was CD4+ T cells from PBMCs. The CDR3 DNA sequence: TGTGCCAGCAACAAACGCGGGAGGGACTATGGCTACACCTTC. It translates to CASNKRGRDYGYTF.